This T cell receptor beta chain was sequenced in a study of spatial heterogeneity in lung cancer. This clonotype is judged medium-sized. As for time point: sample taken at primary tumor resection. Sequencing covered unsorted whole RNA taken from tumor, nontumor lung or frozen PBMC. The germline V gene has CDR1 MGHRA and CDR2 YSYEKL. The CDR3 length is 21 residues. V gave up 4 bases and J gave up 0 bases; unmatched junction bases: 19. TCRdb reprocessed the 5' RACE reads with MiXCR, giving one entry per CDR3 protein. The table includes under 4,500 distinct CDR3 sequences, over 9% detected once. The sequence derives from a male donor with early-stage non-small cell lung cancer. V usage is TRBV4-1 and J usage is TRBJ2-4; 9 positions match TRBD2. The source material was PBMCs, sampled at surgery. This chain's CDR3 is CASSLLGWLAGTQLAKNIQYF. The CDR3 DNA is TGCGCCAGCAGCCTACTGGGCTGGCTAGCGGGGACCCAACTAGCCAAAAACATTCAGTACTTC.